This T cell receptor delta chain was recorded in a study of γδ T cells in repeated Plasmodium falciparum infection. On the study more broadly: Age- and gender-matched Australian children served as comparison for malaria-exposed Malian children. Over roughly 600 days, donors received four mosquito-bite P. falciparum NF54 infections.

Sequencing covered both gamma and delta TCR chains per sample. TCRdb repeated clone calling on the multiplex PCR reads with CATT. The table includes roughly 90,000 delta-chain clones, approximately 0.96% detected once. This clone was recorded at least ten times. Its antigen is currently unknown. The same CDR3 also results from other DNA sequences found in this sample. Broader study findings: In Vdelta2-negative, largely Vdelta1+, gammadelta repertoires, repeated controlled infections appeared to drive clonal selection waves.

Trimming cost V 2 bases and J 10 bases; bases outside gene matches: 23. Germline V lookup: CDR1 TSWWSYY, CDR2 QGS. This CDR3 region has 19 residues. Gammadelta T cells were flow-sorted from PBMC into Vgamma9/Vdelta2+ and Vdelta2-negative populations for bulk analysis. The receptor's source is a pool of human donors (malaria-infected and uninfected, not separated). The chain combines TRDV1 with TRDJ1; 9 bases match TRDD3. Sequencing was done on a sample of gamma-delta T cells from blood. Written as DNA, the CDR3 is TGTGCTCTTGGGGAAAACCTCCTGACCGTACCTGTGGGGGATAAGGGACTCATCTTT. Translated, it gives CALGENLLTVPVGDKGLIF.